This T cell receptor (beta chain) emerged from a study of technical replicates of blood from a handful of donors listed by TCRdb under 2017. Sequences MNHEY (CDR1) and SVGAGI (CDR2) are obtained from the germline V gene. Germline trimming: 7 bases from V, 5 bases from J; junction bases outside gene matches: 4. The CDR3 goes from the cysteine to the phenylalanine over 13 residues. The only DNA kept is the CDR3, 39 bases in frame from the first base. Receptors were amplified or captured by the immunoSEQ multiplex PCR assay. Not all clones reach the TCRdb copy of this immuneACCESS table, which keeps in-frame sequences only. Checked studies attribute under half of the gap to unresolved V genes and leave the rest unexplained. The sample contains 45,000 to 55,000 clones, around 94% of them found a single time. The ten largest clones take up 0.2% to 0.25% of the sample. This clone was detected once. There is no known antigen for this receptor. No qualities accompany the bases; no much larger clone lies one base away.

The receptor was isolated from a human donor in good health. Sequencing used T cells isolated from PBMCs. The chain is encoded by TRBV6-5 joined to TRBJ1-1; TRBD1 fits 10 bases in the junction. The CDR3 is CASMTGGSTEAFF. The DNA is as follows: TGTGCCAGCATGACAGGGGGCAGTACTGAAGCTTTCTTT.